The 15 T cell receptor beta chains below come from one sample, sequenced in a study of T cells in Graves' hyperthyroidism and ophthalmopathy. RNA transcripts provided the source from which TCR beta CDR3 regions were amplified. Carried out on the TCR CDR3, a first-round RT-PCR used the HTBI primer set. TCRdb reprocessed the multiplex PCR reads via MiXCR and lists one record per CDR3 protein. The table includes roughly 420,000 distinct CDR3 sequences, more than 15% detected once. Sequencing was performed on blood. The receptors derive from a woman aged 18 to 35 with Graves' hyperthyroidism.

There are many counts of this clonotype. The rearrangement joins TRBV9 to TRBJ2-1; TRBD1 aligns across 11 bases. With V trimmed by 4 bases and J by 7 bases, 4 bases remained unmatched. Looked up from germline, CDR1 is SGDLS and CDR2 is YYNGEE. The CDR3 runs 14 residues. The CDR3: CASSRDRGMNEQFF. In DNA form, the CDR3 reads TGTGCCAGCAGCAGGGACAGGGGGATGAATGAGCAGTTCTTC.

The table lists this clonotype with many counts. The V gene is TRBV6-1, the J gene TRBJ1-3; a possible D gene is TRBD1 (5 bases). The CDR3 contains 16 residues. The V end lost 6 bases, the J end lost 5 bases, and 20 bases lay between the germline ends. Looked up from germline, CDR1 is MNHNS and CDR2 is SASEGT. The CDR3 loop reads CASSESGRGRRNTIYF. CDR3 nucleotide sequence: TGTGCCAGCAGCGAATCCGGGAGGGGCCGGAGAAACACCATATATTTT.

This clonotype was seen more than once but under ten times. The chain combines TRBV5-8 with TRBJ2-6; no clear D gene. The germline gives CDR1 SGHTS, CDR2 YDEGEE. The CDR3 is 17 amino acids. V was pared by 3 bases and J by 2 bases, with 15 bases between. In DNA form, the CDR3 reads TGTGCCAGCAGCTCTGGGGTTCTATGGGCTGGGGCCAACGTCCTGACTTTC. It encodes CASSSGVLWAGANVLTF.

This clonotype was seen a few times. The chain couples TRBV6-2 or TRBV6-3 to TRBJ2-3, with TRBD2 as a possible D gene (5 bases). The V gene's germline CDR1 is MNHEY and CDR2 SVGEGT. V was shortened by 11 bases and J by 1 base, with 22 bases between the two germline ends. The CDR3 contains 16 residues. The CDR3 nucleotides read TGTGCCGCCCAGTTAAGCTTAGGAGCGGGCACAGATACGCAGTATTTT. This codes for CAAQLSLGAGTDTQYF.

This clonotype was observed a few times. V usage is TRBV5-4 and J usage is TRBJ2-1, with 14 bases fitting TRBD2. J was trimmed by 7 bases and V by 4 bases; bases with no gene match: 10. There are 17 residues in the CDR3. The germline gives CDR1 SGHNT, CDR2 YYREEE (reference sequence). The CDR3, as DNA: TGTGCCAGCAGCACGAGACTAGCGGGAGGGCCGGGGAATGAGCAGTTCTTC. Protein: CASSTRLAGGPGNEQFF.

The gene calls are TRBV25-1 and TRBJ1-5; TRBD1 is a possible D gene (5 bases). Germline V lookup: CDR1 MGHDK, CDR2 SYGVNS. The V gene lost 1 base and the J gene lost 3 bases, with 10 bases spanning the gap. The CDR3 loop spans 15 amino acids. The DNA of the CDR3 is TGTGCCAGCAGTGAATCTGAACAGGTCAATCAGCCCCAGCATTTT. Amino acids: CASSESEQVNQPQHF.

The table lists this clonotype with many counts. The chain joins TRBV5-1 to TRBJ2-3, with D uncertain. V dropped 4 bases and J dropped 0 bases, with 12 bases sitting between them. This CDR3 comprises 15 residues. The germline V gene encodes CDR1 SGHRS and CDR2 YFSETQ. DNA for the CDR3: TGCGCCAGCAGCCCCGGATGGGGAAGCACAGATACGCAGTATTTT. Encoded protein: CASSPGWGSTDTQYF.

The chain employs TRBV7-2 and TRBJ2-1; tentatively, D is TRBD1 or TRBD2 (5 bases each). Germline values: CDR1 SGHTA, CDR2 FQGNSA. The length of the CDR3 is 14 residues. Trimming took 1 base from V and 12 from J, leaving 16 bases between them. The CDR3 is CASSLGGAPLWQFF. CDR3 bases: TGTGCCAGCAGCTTAGGAGGGGCCCCATTATGGCAGTTCTTC.

Many counts were recorded for this clonotype. The chain joins TRBV18 to TRBJ2-5; tentatively, D is TRBD1 (5 bases). This CDR3 has 14 residues. V shed 1 base and J shed 2 bases, with 8 bases lying between them. From germline, CDR1 is KGHSH and CDR2 LQKENI. The CDR3 spells CASSPRRQQETQYF. As DNA, the CDR3 is TGTGCCAGCTCACCACGGAGACAGCAAGAGACCCAGTACTTC. Drawing the rest from reference TRBV18 and TRBJ2-5, the complete variable domain is NAGVMQNPRHLVRRRGQEARLRCSPMKGHSHVYWYRQLPEEGLKFMVYLQKENIIDESGMPKERFSAEFPKEGPSILRIQQVVRGDSAAYFCASSPRRQQETQYFGPGTRLLVL.

This clonotype was detected many times. J is TRBJ2-7 and V is TRBV29-1; 9 bases map to TRBD2. The CDR3 extends over 14 amino acids. Per the germline V gene, CDR1 is SQVTM and CDR2 is ANQGSEA. V gave up 3 bases and J gave up 3 bases; unmatched junction bases: 6. The CDR3 DNA reads TGCAGCGTTGAGTTGGTAGCGGGAGTCTACGAGCAGTACTTC. Its protein is CSVELVAGVYEQYF.

This clonotype was recorded many times. V is TRBV7-9 and J is TRBJ2-3; D may be TRBD2 (5 bases). The ends were cut back, 7 bases at V and 4 bases at J, with 15 bases in the middle. Germline V lookup: CDR1 SEHNR, CDR2 FQNEAQ (reference sequence). CDR3 length equals 14 residues. CDR3 in amino acids: CASTLRAGPDTQYF. DNA of the CDR3: TGTGCCAGCACCCTAAGGGCGGGTCCAGATACGCAGTATTTT. Supplemented by reference TRBV7-9 and TRBJ2-3, the full variable domain reads DTGVSQNPRHKITKRGQNVTFRCDPISEHNRLYWYRQTLGQGPEFLTYFQNEAQLEKSRLLSDRFSAERPKGSFSTLEIQRTEQGDSAMYLCASTLRAGPDTQYFGPGTRLTVL.

This clonotype was observed many times. V and J are TRBV18 and TRBJ1-2; D not certain. This CDR3 is built from 12 residues. Germline V CDR1 and CDR2: KGHSH, LQKENI. The V end was cut by 3 bases, the J end by 6 bases, with 8 bases between. The CDR3 DNA reads as TGTGCCAGCTCACCCCGGAACGATGGCTACACCTTC. This sequence encodes CASSPRNDGYTF.

This clonotype came up many times. V gene TRBV7-3 combines with J gene TRBJ2-1; TRBD1 aligns across 8 bases. Germline lookup yields CDR1 SGHTA and CDR2 FQGTGA. J was trimmed by 4 bases and V by 1 base; bases with no gene match: 3. The CDR3 runs to 15 residues. The CDR3 sequence is CASSLSTGGYNEQFF. The CDR3 nucleotides are TGTGCCAGCAGCTTAAGCACAGGGGGATACAATGAGCAGTTCTTC.

The rearrangement uses TRBV11-3 and TRBJ1-2; maybe TRBD1 (6 bases). The CDR3 is 14 amino acids. V gave up 5 bases and J gave up 7 bases, with 17 bases separating them. Per germline, CDR1 SGHNT and CDR2 YENEEA. This chain's CDR3 is CASSPGGGLGGYTF. For the CDR3, the DNA is TGTGCCAGCAGCCCAGGAGGGGGGCTGGGTGGCTACACCTTC.

This clonotype was counted many times. The J gene is TRBJ2-7, the V gene TRBV7-9, with D unclear. Germline V CDR1 and CDR2: SEHNR, FQNEAQ (reference sequence). V lost 6 bases to trimming and J lost 1 base, with 10 bases between them. The CDR3 is 13 residues long. Here the CDR3 reads CASSPNYSYEQYF. For the CDR3, the DNA is TGTGCCAGCAGTCCCAATTATTCCTACGAGCAGTACTTC.